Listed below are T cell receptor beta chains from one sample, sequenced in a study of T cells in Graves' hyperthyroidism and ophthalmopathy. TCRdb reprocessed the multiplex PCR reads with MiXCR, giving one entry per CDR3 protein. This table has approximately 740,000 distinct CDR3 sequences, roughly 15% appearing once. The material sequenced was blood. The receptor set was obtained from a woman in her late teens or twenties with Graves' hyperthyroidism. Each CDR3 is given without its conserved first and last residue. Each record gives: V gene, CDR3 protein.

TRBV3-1 ASSQGVSYQPQH
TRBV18 ASSPRTGTRSTDTQY
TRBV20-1 SATGTLGLTDTQY
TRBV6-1 ASTGTSLYNEQF
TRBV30 AWSVGLAGGQY
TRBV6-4 ASSAGAYSGELF
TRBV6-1 ASRGTGNTYEQY
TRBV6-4 ASSDTGGNSPLH
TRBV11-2 ASGDFFPYEQY
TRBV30 AWSVGLSSETQY
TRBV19 ASSIIGQTMWGYT